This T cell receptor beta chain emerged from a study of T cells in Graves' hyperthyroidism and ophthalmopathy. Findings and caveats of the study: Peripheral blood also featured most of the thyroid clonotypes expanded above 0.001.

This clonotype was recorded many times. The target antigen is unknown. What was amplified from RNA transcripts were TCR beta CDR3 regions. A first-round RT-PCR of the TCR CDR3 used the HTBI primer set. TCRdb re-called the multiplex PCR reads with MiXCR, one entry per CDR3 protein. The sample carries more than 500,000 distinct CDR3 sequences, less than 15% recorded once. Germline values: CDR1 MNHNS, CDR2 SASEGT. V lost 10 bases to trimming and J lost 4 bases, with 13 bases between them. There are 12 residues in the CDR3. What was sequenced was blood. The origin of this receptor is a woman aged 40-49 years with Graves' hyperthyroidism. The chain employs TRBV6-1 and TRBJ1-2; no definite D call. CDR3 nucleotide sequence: TGTGCCACGGGCAATCCGTCCTATGGCTACACCTTC. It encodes CATGNPSYGYTF.